This record looks at one TCR beta chain sequence and its context. Authors' methods: Researchers report that nucleated cell counts were estimated from reference gene primer amplification. Libraries were prepared by immunoSEQ multiplex PCR; TCRdb keeps only in-frame clonotypes and omits some of them. That table furnishes V, J and clone size, whereas the DNA furnished D and trimming. The sample yields 60,000 to 65,000 clones, roughly three quarters seen once. CDR1 is LGHDT and CDR2 is YNNKEL in the germline V gene (reference sequence). V shed 3 bases and J shed 3 bases, with 6 bases lying between them. The CDR3 spans 12 residues. The data were obtained in a study of blood T cell repertoires in COVID-19.

The TCR originated in a man in his 60s with COVID-19, enrolled during active disease. The sample comprised peripheral blood. This rearrangement joins TRBV3-1 (or the pseudogene TRBV3-2) to TRBJ2-7; D is ambiguous. The CDR3 DNA follows: TGTGCCAGCAGCCAGAGGATCTACGAGCAGTACTTC. Its translation is CASSQRIYEQYF.